This TCR beta chain was captured in a study of T cells after somatic rescue of genetic block. This clone appeared a few times. The table came from immunoSEQ multiplex PCR; TCRdb's copy has only in-frame clones and leaves some out. The sample shows around 70,000 clones, under 95% of them seen only once. The CDR3 spans 17 residues. Trimming took off 3 bases at V and 2 bases at J, with 18 bases between the two ends. CDR1 SEHNR and CDR2 FQNEAQ come from the germline V gene (reference sequence). The receptor was isolated from a man in his forties. The sequencing sample was made of peripheral blood mononuclear cells (PBMCs). The chain links TRBV7-9 to TRBJ2-3; D is ambiguous. The CDR3 loop is CASSFLVSNTFTDTQYF. The CDR3 DNA follows: TGTGCCAGCAGCTTCTTGGTCAGCAACACCTTCACAGATACGCAGTATTTT.